This TCR beta chain was identified during a study of regulatory T cells in long-lasting Graves disease. Study-wide findings and caveats: TCR diversity was lower in persistent than newly diagnosed Graves' disease.

The CDR3 contains 16 residues. Germline CDR1 is SEHNR and CDR2 is FQNEAQ (reference sequence). Trimming left V 5 bases short and J 3 bases short, with 20 bases between. This clonotype was counted many times. Its antigen remains unknown. The TCR beta library used iRepertoire HTBI primers with Arm-PCR amplification of CDR3. TCRdb reprocessed the multiplex PCR reads via MiXCR and lists one record per CDR3 protein. This table has roughly 400,000 distinct CDR3 sequences, 16% appearing once. As to time point: newly diagnosed GD, antithyroid drugs for less than 3 months. The TCR library was made from RNA extracted from PBMCs. These data also featured in a second study, about T cells in Graves' hyperthyroidism and ophthalmopathy.

This receptor was identified in a woman aged 18-35 years with Graves disease. The sample here was peripheral blood mononuclear cells (PBMCs), taken at new diagnosis, from a patient treated with antithyroid drugs. The rearrangement links TRBV7-9 to TRBJ2-7; D is uncertain. The CDR3 loop reads CASSPTATLQLYEQYF. In DNA form, the CDR3 reads TGTGCCAGCAGCCCGACCGCCACCCTTCAACTCTACGAGCAGTACTTC.